The 25 T cell receptor beta chains given below trace back to one sample, sequenced in a study of blood T cells in healthy people across ages. Primers used in a second PCR of about 6 to 11 cycles were a sample-barcoded 5' primer and a J-beta primer mix. MiXCR, applied by TCRdb to the 5' RACE reads, yields one record per CDR3 protein. The table lists some 760,000 distinct CDR3 sequences, around 25% of them singletons. This sample was also put to use in a study of T cells of mothers and their children.

Sequenced sample: blood. These receptors came from a boy between 10 and 17 years old in good health.

V and J are TRBV28 and TRBJ1-5; no definite D call. The germline gives CDR1 MDHEN, CDR2 SYDVKM. The length of the CDR3 is 14 residues. Trimming left V 6 bases short and J 3 bases short, with 12 bases between. The CDR3 DNA is TGTGCCAGCAGCGCGCGGGTGGACAATCAGCCCCAGCATTTT. Protein product: CASSARVDNQPQHF.

In this sample, this clonotype turned up many times. The gene calls are TRBV20-1 and TRBJ1-4, with unresolved D. V was shortened by 5 bases and J by 4 bases, with 5 bases between the two germline ends. The CDR3 runs 11 residues. The V gene's germline CDR1 is DFQATT and CDR2 SNEGSKA (reference sequence). The CDR3 nucleotides read TGCAGTGCTGAAGTTAATGAAAAACTGTTTTTT. Its protein is CSAEVNEKLFF.

This clonotype was counted a few times. The rearrangement joins TRBV29-1 to TRBJ2-1; no clear D gene. V lost 7 bases to trimming and J lost 7 bases, with 11 bases between them. Germline assignment: CDR1 SQVTM and CDR2 ANQGSEA. The CDR3 runs to 11 residues. Here the CDR3 reads CSGFGLNEQFF. The CDR3 DNA is TGCAGCGGATTTGGGCTGAATGAGCAGTTCTTC.

This clonotype was counted a few times. V usage is TRBV24-1 and J usage is TRBJ2-7; 8 positions agree with TRBD1. CDR1 is KGHDR, CDR2 SFDVKD, per germline. The CDR3 contains 15 residues. The ends lost 7 bases at V and 2 bases at J; junction bases unmatched: 9. DNA for the CDR3: TGTGCCACCAGCCCTGGGCAGGGGGCGACCTACGAGCAGTACTTC. Residues: CATSPGQGATYEQYF.

This clonotype was counted only a few times. The chain couples TRBV10-3 to TRBJ2-7; TRBD1 is a possible D gene (6 bases). The V and J ends lost 10 bases and 2 bases respectively, with 21 bases between them. From germline, CDR1 is ENHRY and CDR2 SYGVKD. This CDR3 spans 15 amino acids. The CDR3 sequence: CATTRGLTGTYEQYF. The CDR3 nucleotides read TGTGCCACCACCCGGGGATTAACAGGGACCTACGAGCAGTACTTC.

V usage is TRBV5-1 and J usage is TRBJ2-1; D unresolved. The CDR3 consists of 13 residues. CDR1 and CDR2 from the germline V gene are SGHRS and YFSETQ. Trimming pared 4 bases from V and 7 bases from J, leaving 12 bases between. The CDR3 spells CASSPLYANEQFF. CDR3 DNA: TGCGCCAGCAGCCCACTTTACGCTAATGAGCAGTTCTTC.

This clonotype was seen a handful of times. The CDR3 loop reads CASYGGGVTSGANVLTF. The CDR3 DNA follows: TGTGCCAGTTATGGAGGGGGCGTAACCTCCGGGGCCAACGTCCTGACTTTC. This chain links TRBV19 with TRBJ2-6; D might be TRBD1 (7 bases). The germline V and J ends were trimmed by 8 bases and 4 bases, with 21 bases remaining between them. This CDR3 comprises 17 residues. Germline CDR1 reads LNHDA; CDR2 reads SQIVND (reference sequence).

The J gene is TRBJ1-1, the V gene TRBV10-3, with a tentative D call TRBD1 (5 bases). CDR1 and CDR2 (germline): ENHRY, SYGVKD. The CDR3 has 14 residues. Trimming left V 5 bases short and J 1 base short, with 11 bases between. CDR3 sequence reads: CAISSTAANTEAFF. CDR3 DNA: TGTGCCATCAGTTCGACAGCTGCGAACACTGAAGCTTTCTTT.

This clonotype was counted only a few times. The chain combines TRBV19 with TRBJ2-5; 10 bases fit TRBD2. Germline assignment: CDR1 LNHDA and CDR2 SQIVND (reference sequence). V trimming: 9 bases; J trimming: 2 bases; junction bases outside the gene matches: 6. The CDR3 consists of 14 residues. CDR3 in amino acids: CARGLLAGQETQYF. CDR3 sequence (DNA): TGTGCCAGAGGACTACTAGCGGGACAAGAGACCCAGTACTTC.

This clonotype was found many times. V is TRBV20-1 and J is TRBJ2-7, with a possible D match to TRBD2 (5 bases). CDR1 and CDR2 from the germline V gene are DFQATT and SNEGSKA (reference sequence). There are 12 residues in the CDR3. Trimming cost V 3 bases and J 3 bases, with 9 bases left between them. This CDR3 is CSARPRDYEQYF. CDR3 sequence (DNA): TGCAGTGCTAGGCCCCGGGACTACGAGCAGTACTTC.

This clonotype has just a few counts. The rearrangement joins TRBV29-1 to TRBJ2-1, with TRBD1 identical over 7 bases. The J call is doubtful: the DNA matches TRBJ2-7 better. This CDR3 comprises 12 residues. CDR1 and CDR2 from the germline V gene are SQVTM and ANQGSEA. CDR3 amino acids: CSVQGEGSEQYF. The CDR3, as DNA: TGCAGCGTTCAGGGGGAAGGCTCCGAGCAGTACTTC.

This clonotype was recorded many times. The chain joins TRBV4-3 to TRBJ2-5; TRBD1 matches 12 bases. The J call may be wrong; the DNA end is better matched by TRBJ2-7. From germline, CDR1 is LGHNA and CDR2 YSLEER. The CDR3 runs 15 residues. The CDR3 region is CASSQGQGAAYEQYF. The DNA for the CDR3 is TGCGCCAGCAGCCAGGGACAGGGGGCAGCCTACGAGCAGTACTTC.

The V gene is TRBV20-1, the J gene TRBJ1-1; perhaps TRBD1 as D (5 bases). Germline CDR1 is DFQATT and CDR2 is SNEGSKA (reference sequence). This CDR3 contains 13 residues. The CDR3 here is CRSMGGGNTEAFF. For the CDR3, the DNA is TGCAGATCAATGGGGGGGGGGAACACTGAAGCTTTCTTT.

The chain recombines TRBV11-2 with TRBJ2-5; D not resolved. Trimming removed 0 bases from V and 5 bases from J, with 13 bases in between. The germline CDR1 and CDR2 sequences are SGHAT and FQNNGV. The CDR3 consists of 15 residues. This CDR3 is CASSLEYQISETQYF. The CDR3 DNA is TGTGCCAGCAGCTTAGAATACCAAATCAGTGAGACCCAGTACTTC.

In this sample, this clonotype turned up a few times. The chain is built from TRBV20-1 and TRBJ2-5; TRBD1 aligns across 7 bases. Germline-derived CDR1 and CDR2 are DFQATT and SNEGSKA (reference sequence). Germline trimming cut 5 bases from V and 4 bases from J; bases unmatched to any gene: 7. CDR3 length: 13 residues. The CDR3 DNA is TGCAGTGCTGTCACAGGGGCAGGAGAGACCCAGTACTTC. Protein: CSAVTGAGETQYF.

The J gene is TRBJ2-1, the V gene TRBV12-3 or TRBV12-4, with 9 positions matching TRBD2. V dropped 6 bases and J dropped 2; count of bases not matched to a gene: 17. This CDR3 comprises 19 residues. The CDR3 region is CASRMARGSGGVTYNEQFF. The CDR3 coding sequence is TGTGCCAGCAGGATGGCACGGGGTAGCGGGGGCGTAACCTACAATGAGCAGTTCTTC.

The V call is TRBV3-1, the J call TRBJ2-3, with D perhaps TRBD1 or TRBD2 (7 bases each). V lost 1 base and J 0 bases, leaving 17 bases between the germline ends. The length of the CDR3 is 18 residues. Germline CDR1 and CDR2: LGHDT and YNNKEL (reference sequence). The CDR3 protein is CASSQGMGGGHSTDTQYF. In DNA, the CDR3 is TGTGCCAGCAGCCAAGGTATGGGAGGGGGCCATAGCACAGATACGCAGTATTTT.

In its sample, this clonotype was seen a few times. The chain recombines TRBV9 with TRBJ2-5; 7 bases agree with TRBD1. Germline V gene data show CDR1 as SGDLS and CDR2 as YYNGEE. This CDR3 comprises 15 residues. Trimming cost V 4 bases and J 5 bases; bases outside gene matches: 11. CDR3 sequence (DNA): TGTGCCAGCAGCCCGGATTTGAGGGGGCCTGAGACCCAGTACTTC. It specifies CASSPDLRGPETQYF.

The chain combines TRBV12-3 or TRBV12-4 with TRBJ1-2; no clear D. Trimming stripped 2 bases from V and 0 bases from J, with 7 bases between. The CDR3 length is 14 residues. CDR3 in DNA: TGTGCCAGCAGTTTATCGACGGCTAACTATGGCTACACCTTC. Protein product: CASSLSTANYGYTF.

V and J are TRBV5-1 and TRBJ1-1; a weak D match, TRBD1 (6 bases). Trimming pared 0 bases from V and 5 bases from J, leaving 11 bases between. CDR3 length: 14 residues. Germline values: CDR1 SGHRS, CDR2 YFSETQ. CDR3: CASSLGRGWTEAFF. CDR3 nucleotides: TGCGCCAGCAGCTTGGGTAGGGGGTGGACTGAAGCTTTCTTT.

The CDR3 is CASSSRDSLYGYTF. The CDR3 coding sequence is TGTGCCAGCAGTTCCCGGGACAGCCTTTATGGCTACACCTTC. The genes are TRBV5-6 and TRBJ1-2; 7 bases match TRBD1. Looked up from germline, CDR1 is SGHDT and CDR2 is YYEEEE. Trimming cost V 5 bases and J 5 bases; bases outside gene matches: 9. The CDR3 has 14 residues.

This clonotype has more than one count but fewer than ten. The genes are TRBV5-1 and TRBJ2-5, with 8 bases fitting TRBD2. Germline V CDR1 and CDR2: SGHRS, YFSETQ. The CDR3 spans 16 residues. The J segment lost 5 bases and the V segment lost 0 bases, leaving 9 bases of the junction unmatched. The CDR3 region has the DNA TGCGCCAGCAGCTTGGAAGGGGTAGCGGGGAAGGAGACCCAGTACTTC. This sequence encodes CASSLEGVAGKETQYF.

V and J are TRBV7-3 and TRBJ2-7; D is unresolved. Matching the DNA end better, TRBJ2-1 makes the J call doubtful. The CDR3 has 12 residues. From germline, CDR1 is SGHTA and CDR2 FQGTGA. CDR3: CASSQMDNEQFF. The DNA of the CDR3 is TGTGCCAGCAGCCAAATGGACAATGAGCAGTTCTTC.

Only a few counts were recorded for this clonotype. The chain combines TRBV5-1 with TRBJ1-2; 7 bases line up with TRBD1. The CDR3 totals 14 residues. Trimming removed 6 bases from V and 0 bases from J; junction bases left unmatched: 5. Per the germline V gene, CDR1 is SGHRS and CDR2 is YFSETQ. CDR3 DNA: TGCGCCAGCAATAACCAGGGGGCTAACTATGGCTACACCTTC. It codes for CASNNQGANYGYTF.

The gene calls are TRBV6-1 and TRBJ2-5, with 7 bases aligning to TRBD1. The end of the DNA aligns better with TRBJ2-1, so the J call may be wrong. The CDR3 is 16 amino acids. Germline V gives CDR1 MNHNS, CDR2 SASEGT. This CDR3 is CASSPLGDSPYNEQFF. Written as DNA, the CDR3 is TGTGCCAGCAGTCCCCTCGGGGACAGCCCCTACAATGAGCAGTTCTTC.